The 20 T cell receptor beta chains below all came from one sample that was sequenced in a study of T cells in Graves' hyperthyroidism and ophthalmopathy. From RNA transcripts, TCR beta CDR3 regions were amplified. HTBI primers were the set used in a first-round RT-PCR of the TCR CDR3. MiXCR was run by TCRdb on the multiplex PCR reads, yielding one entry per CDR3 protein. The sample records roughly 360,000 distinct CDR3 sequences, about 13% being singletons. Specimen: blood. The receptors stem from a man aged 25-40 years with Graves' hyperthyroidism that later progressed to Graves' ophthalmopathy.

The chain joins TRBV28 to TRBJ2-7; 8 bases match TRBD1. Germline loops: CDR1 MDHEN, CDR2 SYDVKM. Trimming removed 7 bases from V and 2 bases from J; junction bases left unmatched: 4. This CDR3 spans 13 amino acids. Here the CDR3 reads CASTIQGAYEQYF. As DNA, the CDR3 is TGTGCCAGCACTATACAGGGGGCCTACGAGCAGTACTTC.

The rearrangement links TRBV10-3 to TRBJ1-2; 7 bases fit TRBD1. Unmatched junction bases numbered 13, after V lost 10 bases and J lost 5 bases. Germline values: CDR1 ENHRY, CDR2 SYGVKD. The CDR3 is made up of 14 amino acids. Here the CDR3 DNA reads TGTGCCAGCTCTCAGGGGGTGCTTGAGTATGGCTACACCTTC. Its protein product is CASSQGVLEYGYTF.

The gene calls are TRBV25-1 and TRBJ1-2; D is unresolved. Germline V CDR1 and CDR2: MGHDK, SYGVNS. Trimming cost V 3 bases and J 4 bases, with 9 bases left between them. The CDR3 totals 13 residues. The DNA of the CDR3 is TGTGCCAGCAGTGAGGGTGCTGGCTATGGCTACACCTTC. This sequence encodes CASSEGAGYGYTF.

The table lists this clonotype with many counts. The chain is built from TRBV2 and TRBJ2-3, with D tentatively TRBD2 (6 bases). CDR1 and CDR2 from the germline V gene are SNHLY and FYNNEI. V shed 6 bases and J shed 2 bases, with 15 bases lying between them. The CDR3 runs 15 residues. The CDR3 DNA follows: TGTGCCAGCAGACCACCGGACTACCACACAGATACGCAGTATTTT. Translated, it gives CASRPPDYHTDTQYF.

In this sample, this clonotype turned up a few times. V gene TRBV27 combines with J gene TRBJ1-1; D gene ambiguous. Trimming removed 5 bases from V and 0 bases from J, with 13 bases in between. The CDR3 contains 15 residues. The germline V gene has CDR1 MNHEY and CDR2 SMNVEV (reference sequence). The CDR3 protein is CASSSGRVMNTEAFF. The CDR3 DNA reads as TGTGCCAGCAGTAGCGGACGGGTCATGAACACTGAAGCTTTCTTT.

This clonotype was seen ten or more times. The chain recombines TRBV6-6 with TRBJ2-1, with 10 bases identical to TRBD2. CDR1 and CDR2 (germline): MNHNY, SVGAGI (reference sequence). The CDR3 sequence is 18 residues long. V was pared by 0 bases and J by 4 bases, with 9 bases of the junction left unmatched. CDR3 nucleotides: TGTGCCAGCAGTTACTCGATTAGCGGGGGGACGTTTTACAATGAGCAGTTCTTC. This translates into CASSYSISGGTFYNEQFF.

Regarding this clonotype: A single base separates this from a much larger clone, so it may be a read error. The CDR3 coding sequence is TGTGCCAGCCGACAATTCCACGAGCAGTACTTC. Translated: CASRQFHEQYF. The chain joins TRBV28 to TRBJ2-7; the D is unclear. This CDR3 has 11 residues. Germline assignment: CDR1 MDHEN and CDR2 SYDVKM. The V and J ends lost 8 bases and 5 bases respectively, with 10 bases between them.

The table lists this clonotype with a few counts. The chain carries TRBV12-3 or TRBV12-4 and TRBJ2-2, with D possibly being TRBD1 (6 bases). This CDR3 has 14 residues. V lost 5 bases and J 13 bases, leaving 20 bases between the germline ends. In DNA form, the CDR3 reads TGTGCCAGCAGTACCTTACAGGGATTGAGGACGCTGTTTTTT. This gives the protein CASSTLQGLRTLFF.

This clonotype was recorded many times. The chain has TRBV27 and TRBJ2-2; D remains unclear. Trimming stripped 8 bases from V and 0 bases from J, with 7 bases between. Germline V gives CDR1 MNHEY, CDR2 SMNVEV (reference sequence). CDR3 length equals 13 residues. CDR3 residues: CASSPTNTGELFF. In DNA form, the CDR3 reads TGTGCCAGCTCACCCACGAACACCGGGGAGCTGTTTTTT.

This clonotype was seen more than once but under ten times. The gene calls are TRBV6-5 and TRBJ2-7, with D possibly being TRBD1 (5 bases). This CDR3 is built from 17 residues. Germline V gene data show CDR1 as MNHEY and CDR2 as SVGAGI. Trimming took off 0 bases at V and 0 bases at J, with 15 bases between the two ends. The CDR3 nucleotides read TGTGCCAGCAGTTACTCTCCGGCAGGGTCCCCCTCCTACGAGCAGTACTTC. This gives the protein CASSYSPAGSPSYEQYF.

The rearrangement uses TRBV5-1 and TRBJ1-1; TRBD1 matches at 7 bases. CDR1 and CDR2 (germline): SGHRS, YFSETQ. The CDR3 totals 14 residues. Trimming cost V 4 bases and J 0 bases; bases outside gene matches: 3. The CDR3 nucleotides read TGCGCCAGCAGCACAGGGGAGATGAACACTGAAGCTTTCTTT. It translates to CASSTGEMNTEAFF.

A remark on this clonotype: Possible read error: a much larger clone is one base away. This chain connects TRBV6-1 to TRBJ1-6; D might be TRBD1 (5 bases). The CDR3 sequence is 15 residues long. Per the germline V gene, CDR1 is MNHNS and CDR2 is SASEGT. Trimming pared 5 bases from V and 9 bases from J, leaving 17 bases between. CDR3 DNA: TGTGCCAGCAGTCATACCCGGACATTAAGTTCACCCCTCCACTTT. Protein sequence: CASSHTRTLSSPLHF.

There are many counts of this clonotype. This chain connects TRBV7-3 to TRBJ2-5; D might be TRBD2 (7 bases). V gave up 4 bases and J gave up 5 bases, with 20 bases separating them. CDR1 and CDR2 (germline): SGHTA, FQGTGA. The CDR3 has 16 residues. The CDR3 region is CASSSRSRGGVETQYF. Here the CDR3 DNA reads TGTGCCAGCAGCTCGCGTTCCAGGGGAGGGGTCGAGACCCAGTACTTC.

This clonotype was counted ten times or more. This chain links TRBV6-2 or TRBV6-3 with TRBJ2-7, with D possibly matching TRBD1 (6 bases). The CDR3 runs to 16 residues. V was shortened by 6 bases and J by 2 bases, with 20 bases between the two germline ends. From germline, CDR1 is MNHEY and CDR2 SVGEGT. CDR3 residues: CASRTPGGPRPYEQYF. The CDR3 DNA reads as TGTGCCAGCAGGACCCCTGGGGGCCCTAGGCCCTACGAGCAGTACTTC.

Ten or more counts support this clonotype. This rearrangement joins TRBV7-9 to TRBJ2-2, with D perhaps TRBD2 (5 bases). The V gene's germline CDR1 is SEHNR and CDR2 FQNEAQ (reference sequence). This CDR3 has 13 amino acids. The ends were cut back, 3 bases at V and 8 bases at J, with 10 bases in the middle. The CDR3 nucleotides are TGTGCCAGCAGCTTTCGGCGGAGGGGGGAGCTGTTTTTT. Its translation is CASSFRRRGELFF.

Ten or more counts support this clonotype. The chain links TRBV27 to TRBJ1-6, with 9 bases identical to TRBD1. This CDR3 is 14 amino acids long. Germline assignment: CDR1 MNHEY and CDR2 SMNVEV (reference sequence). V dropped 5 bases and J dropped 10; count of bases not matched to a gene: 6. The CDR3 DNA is TGTGCCAGCAGTCAGGGACAGGGAGGATCACCCCTCCACTTT. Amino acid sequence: CASSQGQGGSPLHF.

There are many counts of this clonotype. CDR3 region: CSARVSGGDSYNEQFF. DNA of the CDR3: TGCAGTGCTAGAGTCAGCGGGGGGGACTCCTACAATGAGCAGTTCTTC. The chain has TRBV20-1 and TRBJ2-1; 10 positions match TRBD2. Per germline, CDR1 DFQATT and CDR2 SNEGSKA (reference sequence). This CDR3 is built from 16 residues. With V trimmed by 1 base and J by 0 bases, 3 bases remained unmatched.

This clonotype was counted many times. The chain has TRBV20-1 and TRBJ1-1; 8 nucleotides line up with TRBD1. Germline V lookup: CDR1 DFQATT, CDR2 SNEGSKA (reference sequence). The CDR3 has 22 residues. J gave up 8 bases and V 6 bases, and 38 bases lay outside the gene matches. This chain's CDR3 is CSAHKWLKYYSGQGQNHLEAFF. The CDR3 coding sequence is TGCAGTGCGCACAAATGGTTGAAGTATTATTCCGGACAGGGCCAAAATCATCTCGAAGCTTTCTTT.

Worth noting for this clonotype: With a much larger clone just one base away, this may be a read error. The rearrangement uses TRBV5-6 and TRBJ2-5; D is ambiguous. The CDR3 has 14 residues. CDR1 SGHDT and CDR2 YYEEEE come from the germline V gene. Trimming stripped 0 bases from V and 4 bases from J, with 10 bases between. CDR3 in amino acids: CASSLGPLPETQYF. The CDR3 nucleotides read TGTGCCAGCAGCTTGGGGCCCCTCCCAGAGACCCAGTACTTC.

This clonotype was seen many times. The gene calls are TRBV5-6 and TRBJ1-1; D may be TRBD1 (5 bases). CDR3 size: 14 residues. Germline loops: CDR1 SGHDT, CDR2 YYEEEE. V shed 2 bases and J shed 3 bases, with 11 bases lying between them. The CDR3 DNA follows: TGTGCCAGCAGCTTAGGGGAAGTGGACACTGAAGCTTTCTTT. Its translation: CASSLGEVDTEAFF.